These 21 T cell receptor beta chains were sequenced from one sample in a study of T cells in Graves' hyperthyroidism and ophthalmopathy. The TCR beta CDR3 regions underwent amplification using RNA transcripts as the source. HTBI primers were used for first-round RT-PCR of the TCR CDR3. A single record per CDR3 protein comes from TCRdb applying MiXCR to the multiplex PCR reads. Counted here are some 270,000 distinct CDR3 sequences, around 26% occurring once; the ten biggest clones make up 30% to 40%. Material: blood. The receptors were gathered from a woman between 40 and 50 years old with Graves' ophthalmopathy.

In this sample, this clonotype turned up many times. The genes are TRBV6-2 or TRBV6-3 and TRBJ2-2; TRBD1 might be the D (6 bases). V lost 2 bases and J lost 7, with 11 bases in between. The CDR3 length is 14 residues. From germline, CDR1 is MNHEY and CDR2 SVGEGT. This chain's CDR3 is CASSYNREYGELFF. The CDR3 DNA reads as TGTGCCAGCAGTTACAACAGGGAATACGGGGAGCTGTTTTTT.

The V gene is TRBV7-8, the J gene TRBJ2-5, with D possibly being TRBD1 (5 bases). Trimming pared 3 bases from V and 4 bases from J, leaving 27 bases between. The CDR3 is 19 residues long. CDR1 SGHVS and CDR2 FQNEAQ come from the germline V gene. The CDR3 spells CASSFWGSQGFASVETQYF. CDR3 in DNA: TGTGCCAGCAGCTTTTGGGGCTCCCAAGGTTTTGCGAGCGTAGAGACCCAGTACTTC.

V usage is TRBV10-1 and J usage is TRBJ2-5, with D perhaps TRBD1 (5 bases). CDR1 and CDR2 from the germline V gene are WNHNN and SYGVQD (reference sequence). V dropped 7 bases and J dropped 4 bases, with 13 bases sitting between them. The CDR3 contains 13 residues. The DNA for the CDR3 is TGCGCCAGCATTTGGGTGGGGCTAGAGACCCAGTACTTC. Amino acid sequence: CASIWVGLETQYF.

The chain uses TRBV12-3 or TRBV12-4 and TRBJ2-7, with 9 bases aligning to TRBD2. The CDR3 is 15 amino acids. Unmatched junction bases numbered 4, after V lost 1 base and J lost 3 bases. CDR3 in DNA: TGTGCCAGCAGTTTAGACGTGACTAGCGGCTACGAGCAGTACTTC. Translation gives CASSLDVTSGYEQYF.

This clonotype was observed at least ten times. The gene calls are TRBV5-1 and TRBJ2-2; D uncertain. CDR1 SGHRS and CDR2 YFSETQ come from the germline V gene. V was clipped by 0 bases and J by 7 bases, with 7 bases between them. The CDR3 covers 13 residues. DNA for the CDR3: TGCGCCAGCAGCTTGGATGTGGGCGGGGAGCTGTTTTTT. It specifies CASSLDVGGELFF.

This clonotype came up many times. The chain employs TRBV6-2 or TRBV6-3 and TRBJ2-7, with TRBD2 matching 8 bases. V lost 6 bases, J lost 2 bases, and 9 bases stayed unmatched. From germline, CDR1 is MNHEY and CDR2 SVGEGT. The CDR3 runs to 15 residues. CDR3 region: CASRTQLAEPYEQYF. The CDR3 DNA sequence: TGTGCCAGCAGAACCCAACTAGCGGAACCCTACGAGCAGTACTTC.

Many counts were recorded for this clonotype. The CDR3 sequence is CASSPGLAGGAGTQYF. Written as DNA, the CDR3 is TGCGCCAGCAGCCCCGGACTAGCGGGAGGGGCCGGAACCCAGTACTTC. This chain joins TRBV4-1 and TRBJ2-5, with 15 bases matching TRBD2. Germline CDR1 and CDR2: MGHRA and YSYEKL. V lost 4 bases and J lost 8; bases outside the gene matches: 8. The CDR3 contains 16 residues.

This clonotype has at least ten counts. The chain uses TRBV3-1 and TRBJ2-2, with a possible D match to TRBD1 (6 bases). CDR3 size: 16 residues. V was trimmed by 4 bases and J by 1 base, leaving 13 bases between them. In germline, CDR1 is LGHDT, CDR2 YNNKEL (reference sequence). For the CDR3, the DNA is TGTGCCAGCAGCCTCGTCAGGGGTTGGAACACCGGGGAGCTGTTTTTT. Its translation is CASSLVRGWNTGELFF.

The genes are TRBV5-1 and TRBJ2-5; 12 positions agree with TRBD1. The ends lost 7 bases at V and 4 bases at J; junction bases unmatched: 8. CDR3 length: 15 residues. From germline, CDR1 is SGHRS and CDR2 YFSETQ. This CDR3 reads CASGAPGQGAETQYF. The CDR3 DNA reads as TGCGCCAGCGGCGCGCCGGGACAGGGGGCAGAGACCCAGTACTTC.

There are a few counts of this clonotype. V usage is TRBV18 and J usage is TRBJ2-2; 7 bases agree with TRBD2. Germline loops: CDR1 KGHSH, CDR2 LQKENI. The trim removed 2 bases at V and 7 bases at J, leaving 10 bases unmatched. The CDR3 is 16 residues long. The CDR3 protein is CASSPGFFGGNGELFF. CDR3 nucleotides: TGTGCCAGCTCACCAGGATTCTTCGGGGGGAACGGGGAGCTGTTTTTT.

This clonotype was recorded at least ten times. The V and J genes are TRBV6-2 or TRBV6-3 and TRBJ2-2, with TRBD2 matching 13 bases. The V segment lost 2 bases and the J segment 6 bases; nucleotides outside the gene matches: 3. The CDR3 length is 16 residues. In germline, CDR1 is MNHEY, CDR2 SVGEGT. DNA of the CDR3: TGTGCCAGCAGTTACGGACTAGCGGGAGTGCCCGGGGAGCTGTTTTTT. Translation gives CASSYGLAGVPGELFF.

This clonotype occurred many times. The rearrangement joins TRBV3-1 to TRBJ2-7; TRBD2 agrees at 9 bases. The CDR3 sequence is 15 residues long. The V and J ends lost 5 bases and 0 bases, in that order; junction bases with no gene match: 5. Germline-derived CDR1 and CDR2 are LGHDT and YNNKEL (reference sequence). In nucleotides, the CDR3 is TGTGCCAGCAGCAGACTAGCGGTGAGCTCCTACGAGCAGTACTTC. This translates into CASSRLAVSSYEQYF.

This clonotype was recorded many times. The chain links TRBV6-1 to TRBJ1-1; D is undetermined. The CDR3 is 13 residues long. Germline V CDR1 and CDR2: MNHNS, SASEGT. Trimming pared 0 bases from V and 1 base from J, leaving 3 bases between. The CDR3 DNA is TGTGCCAGCAGTGAAGCACCGAACACTGAAGCTTTCTTT. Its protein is CASSEAPNTEAFF.

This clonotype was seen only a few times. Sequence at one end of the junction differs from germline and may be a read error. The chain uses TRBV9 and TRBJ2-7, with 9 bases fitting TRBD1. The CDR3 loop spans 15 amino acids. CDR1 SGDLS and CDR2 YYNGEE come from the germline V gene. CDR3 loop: CTSSRTGTGSYEQYF. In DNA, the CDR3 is TGTACCAGCAGCAGAACCGGGACAGGGTCCTACGAGCAGTACTTC. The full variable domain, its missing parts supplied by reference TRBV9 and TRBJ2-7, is DSGVTQTPKHLITATGQRVTLRCSPRSGDLSVYWYQQSLDQGLQFLIQYYNGEERAKGNILERFSAQQFPDLHSELNLSSLELGDSALYFCTSSRTGTGSYEQYFGPGTRLTVT.

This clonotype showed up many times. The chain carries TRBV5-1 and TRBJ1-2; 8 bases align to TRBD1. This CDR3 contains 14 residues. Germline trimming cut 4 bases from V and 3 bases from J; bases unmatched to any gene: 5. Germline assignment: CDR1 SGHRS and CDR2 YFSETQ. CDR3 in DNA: TGCGCCAGCAGCCCGGACAGGGTAGACTATGGCTACACCTTC. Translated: CASSPDRVDYGYTF.

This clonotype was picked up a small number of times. The CDR3 DNA is TGTGCCAGCAGCCGGGACGACAACTACTTGGCTAACTATGGCTACACCTTC. It translates to CASSRDDNYLANYGYTF. The J gene is TRBJ1-2, the V gene TRBV12-3 or TRBV12-4, with D possibly matching TRBD1 (5 bases). V was pared by 6 bases and J by 0 bases, with 20 bases between. The CDR3 spans 17 residues.

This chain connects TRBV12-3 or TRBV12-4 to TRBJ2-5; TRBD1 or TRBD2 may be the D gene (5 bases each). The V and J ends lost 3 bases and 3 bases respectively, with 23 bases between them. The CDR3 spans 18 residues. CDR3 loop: CASSFRAQGVGDEETQYF. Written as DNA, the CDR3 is TGTGCCAGCAGTTTTAGGGCTCAGGGCGTGGGAGACGAAGAGACCCAGTACTTC.

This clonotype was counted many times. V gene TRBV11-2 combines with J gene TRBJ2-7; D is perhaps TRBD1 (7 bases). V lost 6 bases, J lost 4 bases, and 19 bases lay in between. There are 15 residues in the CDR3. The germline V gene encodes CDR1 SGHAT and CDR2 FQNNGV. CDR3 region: CASSNPGDSKYEQYF. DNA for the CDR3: TGTGCCAGCAGTAATCCGGGGGACAGTAAATACGAGCAGTACTTC.

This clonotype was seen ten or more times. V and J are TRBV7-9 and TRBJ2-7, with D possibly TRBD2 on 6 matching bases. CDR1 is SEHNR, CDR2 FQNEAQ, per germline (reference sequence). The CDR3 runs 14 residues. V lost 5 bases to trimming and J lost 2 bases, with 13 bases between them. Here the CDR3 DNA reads TGTGCCAGCAGCCGGGAGACCGGCACCTACGAGCAGTACTTC. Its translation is CASSRETGTYEQYF.

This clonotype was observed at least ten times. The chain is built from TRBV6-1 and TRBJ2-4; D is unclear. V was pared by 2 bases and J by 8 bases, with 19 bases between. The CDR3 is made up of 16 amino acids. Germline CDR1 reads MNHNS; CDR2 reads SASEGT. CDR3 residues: CASSESGSGVLHIQYF. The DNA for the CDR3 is TGTGCCAGCAGTGAATCCGGATCAGGAGTCTTGCACATTCAGTACTTC.

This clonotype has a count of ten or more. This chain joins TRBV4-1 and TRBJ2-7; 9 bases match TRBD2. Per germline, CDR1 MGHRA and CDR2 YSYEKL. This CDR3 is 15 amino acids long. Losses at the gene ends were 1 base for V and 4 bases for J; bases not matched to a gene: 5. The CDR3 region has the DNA TGCGCCAGCAGCCAAGGACTAGCGGCCGGTTACGAGCAGTACTTC. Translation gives CASSQGLAAGYEQYF.